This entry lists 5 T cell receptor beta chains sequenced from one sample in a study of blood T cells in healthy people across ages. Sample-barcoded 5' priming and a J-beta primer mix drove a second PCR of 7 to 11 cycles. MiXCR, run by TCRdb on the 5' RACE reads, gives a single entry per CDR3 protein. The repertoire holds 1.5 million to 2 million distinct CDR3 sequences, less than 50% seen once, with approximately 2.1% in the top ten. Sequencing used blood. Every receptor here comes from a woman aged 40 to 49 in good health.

In DNA, the CDR3 is TGCAGTGCTATGTACAGTAACTACGAGCAGTACTTC. Translating it yields CSAMYSNYEQYF. The chain combines TRBV20-1 with TRBJ2-7; D uncertain. The CDR3 is 12 residues long. Germline-derived CDR1 and CDR2 are DFQATT and SNEGSKA (reference sequence). Trimming stripped 4 bases from V and 3 bases from J, with 10 bases between.

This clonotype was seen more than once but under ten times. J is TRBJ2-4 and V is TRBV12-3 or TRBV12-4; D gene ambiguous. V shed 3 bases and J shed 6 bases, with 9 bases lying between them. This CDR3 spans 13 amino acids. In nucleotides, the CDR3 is TGTGCCAGCAGTTTCAATGACCGAAACATTCAGTACTTC. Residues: CASSFNDRNIQYF.

CDR3 DNA sequence: TGTGCCATCAGCCAAGCCGGGACAGGGGATGAGACCCAGTACTTC. Its translation: CAISQAGTGDETQYF. The rearrangement joins TRBV10-3 to TRBJ2-7; 10 bases match TRBD1. The DNA end is more similar to TRBJ2-5, so the J call may be wrong. The CDR3 spans 15 residues. In germline, CDR1 is ENHRY, CDR2 SYGVKD.

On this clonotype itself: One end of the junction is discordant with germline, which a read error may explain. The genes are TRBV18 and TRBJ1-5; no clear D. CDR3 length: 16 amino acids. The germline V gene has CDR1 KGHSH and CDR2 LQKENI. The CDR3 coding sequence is TGTGTCAGCTCACCGAACGGAGGGTTGAGCAATCAGCCCCAGCATTTT. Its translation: CVSSPNGGLSNQPQHF.

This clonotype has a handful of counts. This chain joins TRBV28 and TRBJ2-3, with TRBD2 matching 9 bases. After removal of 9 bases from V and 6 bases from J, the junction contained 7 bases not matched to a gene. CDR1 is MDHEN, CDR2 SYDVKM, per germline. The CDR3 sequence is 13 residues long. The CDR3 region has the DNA TGTGCCAGTTTAGCGGGAGTTCCGGATACGCAGTATTTT. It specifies CASLAGVPDTQYF.